This T cell receptor (beta chain) was captured by sequencing in a study of T cells in Graves' hyperthyroidism and ophthalmopathy. Overall study findings and caveats: A model using 13 V-J features told ophthalmopathy apart from stable hyperthyroidism.

The sample holds many counts of this clonotype. The antigen is unknown. TCR beta CDR3 region amplification was performed from RNA transcripts. First-round RT-PCR targeting the TCR CDR3 was performed with the HTBI primer set. In TCRdb, the multiplex PCR reads were re-called with MiXCR into one record per CDR3 protein. The sample shows around 620,000 distinct CDR3 sequences, 14% of them seen only once. The germline gives CDR1 MDHEN, CDR2 SYDVKM. This CDR3 contains 14 residues. V was pared by 4 bases and J by 4 bases, with 5 bases of the junction left unmatched. The chain carries TRBV28 and TRBJ1-2; 8 bases line up with TRBD1. The sequencing sample was made of blood. The clonotype comes from a young woman with Graves' ophthalmopathy. The chain's CDR3 is CASSSPQGGYGYTF. As DNA, the CDR3 is TGTGCCAGCAGTTCCCCACAGGGGGGCTATGGCTACACCTTC.